The 15 T cell receptor beta chains given below trace back to one sample, sequenced in a study of shared clonotypes between healthy human individuals. Measured with immunoSEQ multiplex PCR; TCRdb has only the in-frame clones, and not every one. Of 2 million to 2.5 million clones listed, more than 85% are singletons. Sequencing input: naive CD4+ T cells from PBMCs. Subset of the sample: CD45RA+ positively selected. Receptors originate from a young man in good health. Some clones in this sample may be carry-over from other donors' samples.

This chain links TRBV28 with TRBJ2-1, with a tentative D call TRBD2 (6 bases). The CDR3 contains 17 residues. The germline V gene has CDR1 MDHEN and CDR2 SYDVKM. V lost 0 bases, J lost 5 bases, and 17 bases lay in between. The CDR3 is CASSLWEGRDRDNEQFF. The CDR3 nucleotides are TGTGCCAGCAGTTTATGGGAGGGAAGGGACCGAGACAATGAGCAGTTCTTC.

The CDR3 reads CASSLSREGEQYF. As DNA, the CDR3 is TGTGCCAGCAGCTTGAGCCGGGAAGGGGAGCAGTACTTC. The chain joins TRBV11-2 to TRBJ2-7; a weak D match, TRBD2 (5 bases). This CDR3 has 13 amino acids. Trimming shortened V by 3 bases and J by 7 bases, and 13 bases separated the two germline ends. Germline CDR1 SGHAT, CDR2 FQNNGV. Looking up the rest from reference TRBV11-2 and TRBJ2-7 gives the full variable domain: EAGVAQSPRYKIIEKRQSVAFWCNPISGHATLYWYQQILGQGPKLLIQFQNNGVVDDSQLPKDRFSAERLKGVDSTLKIQPAKLEDSAVYLCASSLSREGEQYFGPGTRLTVT.

The rearrangement links TRBV5-1 to TRBJ2-3; TRBD1 aligns across 7 bases. Trimming removed 4 bases from V and 1 base from J; junction bases left unmatched: 12. There are 17 residues in the CDR3. Germline assignment: CDR1 SGHRS and CDR2 YFSETQ. CDR3 coding DNA: TGCGCCAGCAGCCGAGGTGGGACAGATTTTCGCACAGATACGCAGTATTTT. Protein sequence: CASSRGGTDFRTDTQYF.

The chain has TRBV5-1 and TRBJ2-3; 8 bases align to TRBD1. Germline V lookup: CDR1 SGHRS, CDR2 YFSETQ. CDR3 length: 14 residues. The junction had 5 bases not matched to a gene; V was cut back by 4 bases and J by 4 bases. The CDR3 spells CASSVGQVSDTQYF. The DNA for the CDR3 is TGCGCCAGCAGCGTGGGACAGGTCTCAGATACGCAGTATTTT.

The chain carries TRBV9 and TRBJ2-1; TRBD1 is a possible D gene (6 bases). CDR3 length equals 15 residues. Trimming took off 6 bases at V and 1 base at J, with 14 bases between the two ends. The germline V gene has CDR1 SGDLS and CDR2 YYNGEE. Here the CDR3 reads CASNRDQSSYNEQFF. CDR3 in DNA: TGTGCCAGCAACAGGGACCAGAGTTCCTACAATGAGCAGTTCTTC. The variable domain in full, completed from reference TRBV9 and TRBJ2-1, reads DSGVTQTPKHLITATGQRVTLRCSPRSGDLSVYWYQQSLDQGLQFLIQYYNGEERAKGNILERFSAQQFPDLHSELNLSSLELGDSALYFCASNRDQSSYNEQFFGPGTRLTVL.

This chain connects TRBV27 to TRBJ1-5, with 9 positions matching TRBD1. Germline trimming cut 5 bases from V and 6 bases from J; bases unmatched to any gene: 8. Germline loops: CDR1 MNHEY, CDR2 SMNVEV (reference sequence). The CDR3 is 15 residues long. The CDR3 reads CASSGQGKKGQPQHF. In nucleotides, the CDR3 is TGTGCCAGCAGTGGACAGGGGAAAAAGGGTCAGCCCCAGCATTTT.

The rearrangement joins TRBV11-2 to TRBJ1-3; D perhaps matches TRBD1 (6 bases). Germline CDR1 and CDR2: SGHAT and FQNNGV. The CDR3 runs 17 residues. Between the trimmed V and J ends, which lost 4 bases and 0 bases, there was a span of 16 bases. CDR3 sequence (DNA): TGTGCCAGCAGCTACCGGACAGCTGACGACTCTGGAAACACCATATATTTT. This translates into CASSYRTADDSGNTIYF.

The rearrangement uses TRBV4-1 and TRBJ2-4, with no clear D. In germline, CDR1 is MGHRA, CDR2 YSYEKL. The CDR3 consists of 15 residues. V was trimmed by 1 base and J by 2 bases, leaving 9 bases between them. The CDR3 DNA reads as TGCGCCAGCAGCCAAGCGCCTGAGACCAAAAACATTCAGTACTTC. Encoded protein: CASSQAPETKNIQYF.

This clone was picked up one time. The chain links TRBV29-1 to TRBJ1-3; 8 positions match TRBD1. The CDR3 is 14 amino acids. CDR1 is SQVTM and CDR2 is ANQGSEA in the germline V gene. J was trimmed by 0 bases and V by 7 bases; bases with no gene match: 5. The CDR3, as DNA: TGCAGCGAAACAGGGGGTGACTCTGGAAACACCATATATTTT. It is translated as CSETGGDSGNTIYF.

The chain has TRBV11-3 and TRBJ2-3; no reliable D call. This CDR3 contains 15 residues. Deletions cut 1 base from V and 0 bases from J, with 8 bases between. Germline V gene sequence: CDR1 SGHNT, CDR2 YENEEA. DNA of the CDR3: TGTGCCAGCAGCTTAGCCGTGGGTAGCACAGATACGCAGTATTTT. Its protein product is CASSLAVGSTDTQYF.

The rearrangement links TRBV19 to TRBJ2-7, with 7 bases lining up with TRBD1. This CDR3 is built from 15 residues. Germline V lookup: CDR1 LNHDA, CDR2 SQIVND (reference sequence). J gave up 5 bases and V 6 bases, and 13 bases lay outside the gene matches. The CDR3 bases are TGTGCCAGTAGCGGACCAACAGGGGTTAAAGACGAGCAGTACTTC. It yields the protein CASSGPTGVKDEQYF. The full variable domain, in which reference TRBV19 and TRBJ2-7 provide the parts outside the CDR3, is DGGITQSPKYLFRKEGQNVTLSCEQNLNHDAMYWYRQDPGQGLRLIYYSQIVNDFQKGDIAEGYSVSREKKESFPLTVTSAQKNPTAFYLCASSGPTGVKDEQYFGPGTRLTVT.

This chain joins TRBV11-2 and TRBJ2-1, with 7 bases that match TRBD2. There are 16 residues in the CDR3. Germline V lookup: CDR1 SGHAT, CDR2 FQNNGV. V shed 3 bases, J shed 1 base, and the junction held 6 bases outside the gene matches. The chain's CDR3 is CASSFETSSSYNEQFF. The DNA of the CDR3 is TGTGCCAGCAGCTTCGAGACTAGCAGTTCCTACAATGAGCAGTTCTTC.

The chain links TRBV5-6 to TRBJ1-2; 9 bases are shared with TRBD1. The V gene's germline CDR1 is SGHDT and CDR2 YYEEEE. The trim removed 4 bases at V and 4 bases at J, leaving 2 bases unmatched. The CDR3 is 13 residues long. The CDR3, as DNA: TGTGCCAGCAGCCCACAGGGGGCCTATGGCTACACCTTC. Amino acid sequence: CASSPQGAYGYTF.

The chain links TRBV7-6 to TRBJ1-1; 8 positions agree with TRBD1. The CDR3 has 14 amino acids. Germline V CDR1 and CDR2: SGHVS, FNYEAQ. V gave up 4 bases and J gave up 1 base; unmatched junction bases: 2. The CDR3 reads CASSSTGANTEAFF. The CDR3 DNA follows: TGTGCCAGCAGCTCGACAGGGGCGAACACTGAAGCTTTCTTT.

The chain has TRBV28 and TRBJ1-2, with D maybe TRBD1 (5 bases). Trimming pared 6 bases from V and 6 bases from J, leaving 14 bases between. This CDR3 is built from 13 residues. Per germline, CDR1 MDHEN and CDR2 SYDVKM. Here the CDR3 DNA reads TGTGCCAGCAGGGGGCTCCCGAGAAATGGCTACACCTTC. It codes for CASRGLPRNGYTF.